These 31 T cell receptor beta chains originate from one sample sequenced in a study of blood T cell repertoires in COVID-19. Method: immunoSEQ multiplex PCR; TCRdb's copy keeps in-frame clones and lacks some. This table has roughly 300,000 clones, around 87% appearing once. The sequencing input was peripheral blood. These receptors all stem from a woman aged 50 to 65 who had recovered from COVID-19.

The chain recombines TRBV6-2 or TRBV6-3 with TRBJ1-1, with D maybe TRBD1 (5 bases). The CDR3 extends over 19 amino acids. The V end lost 2 bases, the J end lost 3 bases, and 25 bases lay between the germline ends. Germline CDR1 MNHEY, CDR2 SVGEGT. CDR3 in amino acids: CASSYPSSGVGLGDTEAFF. The CDR3 DNA follows: TGTGCCAGCAGTTACCCCTCCTCGGGGGTCGGACTGGGCGACACTGAAGCTTTCTTT.

The chain has TRBV7-2 and TRBJ2-1; 9 bases line up with TRBD2. V lost 0 bases, J lost 10 bases, and 13 bases stayed unmatched. In germline, CDR1 is SGHTA, CDR2 FQGNSA. This CDR3 is built from 17 residues. Here the CDR3 DNA reads TGTGCCAGCAGCTTAGCTTGGCTAGCGGGGCCCCTGAGCGAGCAGTTCTTC. It encodes CASSLAWLAGPLSEQFF.

The CDR3 sequence: CAWSRTVSPLHF. CDR3 DNA: TGTGCCTGGAGTCGGACAGTTTCACCCCTCCACTTT. The chain carries TRBV30 and TRBJ1-6; the D gene is possibly TRBD1 (6 bases). The CDR3 consists of 12 residues. The ends were cut back, 2 bases at V and 9 bases at J, with 8 bases in the middle. CDR1 and CDR2 from the germline V gene are GTSNPN and SVGIG (reference sequence).

The chain employs TRBV4-1 and TRBJ1-5; TRBD1 aligns across 7 bases. From germline, CDR1 is MGHRA and CDR2 YSYEKL. V trimming: 3 bases; J trimming: 6 bases; junction bases outside the gene matches: 8. The CDR3 totals 15 residues. Here the CDR3 reads CASSHPDRERQPQHF. CDR3 DNA: TGCGCCAGCAGCCACCCCGACAGGGAACGTCAGCCCCAGCATTTT.

The chain carries TRBV7-8 and TRBJ1-4; TRBD1 agrees at 7 bases. The V and J ends lost 5 bases and 8 bases, in that order; junction bases with no gene match: 17. Germline V gene lookup returns CDR1 SGHVS and CDR2 FQNEAQ. The CDR3 has 17 amino acids. The CDR3 reads CASSRDRAPVGDEKLFF. The CDR3 bases are TGTGCCAGCAGCCGAGACAGGGCCCCTGTGGGAGACGAAAAACTGTTTTTT.

The table lists this clone with a count of one. This chain uses TRBV27 with TRBJ1-3; D gene ambiguous. V lost 0 bases and J 4 bases, leaving 4 bases between the germline ends. CDR1 is MNHEY, CDR2 SMNVEV, per germline (reference sequence). The CDR3 has 13 amino acids. The CDR3 region is CASSLSRGNTIYF. CDR3 DNA: TGTGCCAGCAGTTTATCGAGGGGAAACACCATATATTTT.

This rearrangement joins TRBV4-3 to TRBJ1-5; D is unclear. Germline V gives CDR1 LGHNA, CDR2 YSLEER. This CDR3 region has 15 residues. V was cut by 0 bases and J by 0 bases, with 6 bases left in between. CDR3 protein: CASSQDPYSNQPQHF. The DNA for the CDR3 is TGCGCCAGCAGCCAAGATCCCTATAGCAATCAGCCCCAGCATTTT.

This chain uses TRBV4-1 with TRBJ2-3; possible D gene TRBD2, 5 bases. This CDR3 comprises 16 residues. CDR1 MGHRA and CDR2 YSYEKL come from the germline V gene. The V end was cut by 0 bases, the J end by 2 bases, with 12 bases between. The CDR3 region has the DNA TGCGCCAGCAGCCAAGACTGGCGGGCCTACACAGATACGCAGTATTTT. The encoded protein is CASSQDWRAYTDTQYF.

This chain's CDR3 is CSVYLRQGSTEAFF. The CDR3 nucleotides read TGCAGCGTTTACCTACGACAGGGGAGCACTGAAGCTTTCTTT. V is TRBV29-1 and J is TRBJ1-1; 8 nucleotides line up with TRBD1. This CDR3 is built from 14 residues. Germline V lookup: CDR1 SQVTM, CDR2 ANQGSEA. V was pared by 5 bases and J by 4 bases, with 9 bases of the junction left unmatched.

This chain joins TRBV7-3 and TRBJ2-1; tentatively, D is TRBD2 (6 bases). Trimming cost V 3 bases and J 1 base, with 13 bases left between them. The CDR3 has 16 residues. The germline V gene encodes CDR1 SGHTA and CDR2 FQGTGA. DNA of the CDR3: TGTGCCAGCAGCTTGGGCGGGATCGGATCCTACAATGAGCAGTTCTTC. Translated, it gives CASSLGGIGSYNEQFF.

The chain couples TRBV3-1 (or the pseudogene TRBV3-2) to TRBJ2-3, with a weak D call TRBD2 (5 bases). Germline V gene lookup returns CDR1 LGHDT and CDR2 YNNKEL (reference sequence). Trimming pared 4 bases from V and 4 bases from J, leaving 12 bases between. The CDR3 length is 14 residues. CDR3 residues: CASSLTLAPDTQYF. Written as DNA, the CDR3 is TGTGCCAGCAGCCTCACCCTAGCACCAGATACGCAGTATTTT.

The CDR3 loop reads CASRLSGRAFNEQFF. CDR3 bases: TGTGCCAGCAGACTTAGCGGGAGGGCCTTCAATGAGCAGTTCTTC. This sequence joins TRBV28 and TRBJ2-1, with 11 bases that match TRBD2. This CDR3 is built from 15 residues. Germline V gene data show CDR1 as MDHEN and CDR2 as SYDVKM. The V and J ends lost 6 bases and 6 bases, in that order; junction bases with no gene match: 7.

This clone was detected once. The V gene is TRBV20-1, the J gene TRBJ2-5; D is unclear. The length of the CDR3 is 11 residues. Trimming removed 3 bases from V and 5 bases from J, with 7 bases in between. The V gene's germline CDR1 is DFQATT and CDR2 SNEGSKA (reference sequence). As DNA, the CDR3 is TGCAGTGCTAGTTTAATGGAGACCCAGTACTTC. Its translation: CSASLMETQYF.

V usage is TRBV5-1 and J usage is TRBJ1-5; D remains ambiguous. The germline V and J ends were trimmed by 0 bases and 0 bases, with 19 bases remaining between them. The CDR3 contains 19 residues. CDR1 is SGHRS, CDR2 YFSETQ, per germline. The CDR3 DNA reads TGCGCCAGCAGCTTGGAGAACAGCCCAAGGTTCTATAGCAATCAGCCCCAGCATTTT. This codes for CASSLENSPRFYSNQPQHF.

The chain recombines TRBV5-5 with TRBJ1-6; D ambiguous. This CDR3 is built from 14 residues. The germline CDR1 and CDR2 sequences are SGHKS and YYEKEE (reference sequence). Trimming left V 3 bases short and J 5 bases short, with 9 bases between. The CDR3 loop reads CASSSGNHNSPLHF. The CDR3 coding sequence is TGTGCCAGCAGCTCGGGGAACCATAATTCACCCCTCCACTTT. Combining the CDR3 with reference TRBV5-5 and TRBJ1-6 gives the whole variable domain DAGVTQSPTHLIKTRGQQVTLRCSPISGHKSVSWYQQVLGQGPQFIFQYYEKEERGRGNFPDRFSARQFPNYSSELNVNALLLGDSALYLCASSSGNHNSPLHFGNGTRLTVT.

This chain links TRBV7-2 with TRBJ2-2, with TRBD2 matching over 11 bases. Germline V gene data show CDR1 as SGHTA and CDR2 as FQGNSA. Trimming took 5 bases from V and 3 from J; bases not matched to a gene: 14. CDR3 length: 19 residues. CDR3 bases: TGTGCCAGCAGCATTACTAGCGGGAGACCCTCGGGGGACACCGGGGAGCTGTTTTTT. This sequence encodes CASSITSGRPSGDTGELFF.

The chain employs TRBV11-3 and TRBJ2-1; 10 nucleotides match TRBD2. The junction had 1 base not matched to a gene; V was cut back by 0 bases and J by 2 bases. The CDR3 totals 16 residues. Germline CDR1 is SGHNT and CDR2 is YENEEA. The CDR3 nucleotides are TGTGCCAGCAGCTTAGAGGGGACTAGCGCCTACAATGAGCAGTTCTTC. This encodes CASSLEGTSAYNEQFF.

The chain recombines TRBV7-2 with TRBJ1-5; D gene ambiguous. CDR1 and CDR2 from the germline V gene are SGHTA and FQGNSA. With 2 bases removed from V and 5 bases from J, the gap between germline ends came to 7 bases. The CDR3 spans 13 residues. CDR3 in DNA: TGTGCCAGCAGCTTATCGGGTCATCAGCCCCAGCATTTT. Its translation: CASSLSGHQPQHF.

Comment on this clone: Other DNA sequences in the same sample also yield this CDR3. This chain links TRBV18 with TRBJ1-5, with 10 bases lining up with TRBD1. Trimming took 9 bases from V and 4 from J; bases not matched to a gene: 9. Germline CDR1 reads KGHSH; CDR2 reads LQKENI. CDR3 length equals 15 residues. The chain's CDR3 is CASSPGQGTNQPQHF. CDR3 sequence (DNA): TGTGCCAGTTCGCCGGGACAGGGGACAAATCAGCCCCAGCATTTT.

This sequence joins TRBV10-3 and TRBJ2-5; 13 positions match TRBD2. V gave up 4 bases and J gave up 6 bases; unmatched junction bases: 2. CDR1 is ENHRY, CDR2 SYGVKD, per germline. The CDR3 runs 14 residues. The CDR3 region has the DNA TGTGCCATCAGTGGGACTAGCGGGGGAAAGACCCAGTACTTC. It is translated as CAISGTSGGKTQYF.

V is TRBV12-1 and J is TRBJ2-7; the table names TRBD2, a call not compared with the DNA. TRBV12-1 is marked as a pseudogene. The CDR3 is made up of 15 amino acids. The CDR3 coding sequence is TGTGCCAGCAGCTTTGTCAGGAGGAGGTACCACGAGCAGTACTTC. Amino acid sequence: CASSFVRRRYHEQYF.

Regarding this clone: Other DNA sequences in this specimen translate into the identical CDR3. The chain couples TRBV3-1 (or the pseudogene TRBV3-2) to TRBJ1-2; D is perhaps TRBD1 (6 bases). This CDR3 spans 13 amino acids. V was trimmed by 5 bases and J by 4 bases, leaving 11 bases between them. Germline V gene sequence: CDR1 LGHDT, CDR2 YNNKEL (reference sequence). The CDR3 DNA reads as TGTGCCAGCAGCAAGGACAGTCTCTATGGCTACACCTTC. Its protein product is CASSKDSLYGYTF.

As DNA, the CDR3 is TGTGCCAGCAGCACGGGGGTCGCGGGCGCGGGGGGCTCAGAGACCCAGTACTTC. The encoded protein is CASSTGVAGAGGSETQYF. The chain recombines TRBV7-9 with TRBJ2-5; 8 bases align to TRBD2. This CDR3 has 18 amino acids. Germline V CDR1 and CDR2: SEHNR, FQNEAQ (reference sequence). V lost 5 bases, J lost 4 bases, and 18 bases stayed unmatched.

The chain couples TRBV19 to TRBJ1-5; D ambiguous. The CDR3 has 15 residues. Trimming stripped 4 bases from V and 15 bases from J, with 25 bases between. The germline V gene has CDR1 LNHDA and CDR2 SQIVND (reference sequence). For the CDR3, the DNA is TGTGCCAGTAGTAATGAAGTAGCCGCGGGTCTTCGGCTGCATTTT. Translated, it gives CASSNEVAAGLRLHF.

The chain uses TRBV5-1 and TRBJ2-3, with no clear D. The CDR3 is made up of 13 amino acids. Germline CDR1 is SGHRS and CDR2 is YFSETQ. Trimming pared 6 bases from V and 3 bases from J, leaving 11 bases between. The CDR3 bases are TGCGCCAGCACCCCCCTCCGGACAGATACGCAGTATTTT. Protein: CASTPLRTDTQYF.

This clone was counted once. This chain uses TRBV14 with TRBJ2-1; 13 bases map to TRBD2. The germline gives CDR1 SGHDN, CDR2 FVKESK. Trimming took 4 bases from V and 5 from J; bases not matched to a gene: 2. This CDR3 comprises 15 residues. CDR3 amino acids: CASSPLAGGNNEQFF. In DNA, the CDR3 is TGTGCCAGCAGCCCACTAGCGGGGGGGAACAATGAGCAGTTCTTC.

The chain joins TRBV6-6 to TRBJ1-5; no clear D gene. The CDR3 is 16 residues long. V lost 2 bases to trimming and J lost 2 bases, with 13 bases between them. From germline, CDR1 is MNHNY and CDR2 SVGAGI (reference sequence). CDR3 residues: CASSYKDTSRNQPQHF. CDR3 DNA sequence: TGTGCCAGCAGTTACAAAGACACTTCTCGCAATCAGCCCCAGCATTTT.

This chain connects TRBV28 to TRBJ1-4; no reliable D call. Germline CDR1 MDHEN, CDR2 SYDVKM. V gave up 5 bases and J gave up 0 bases, with 13 bases separating them. The CDR3 has 16 amino acids. The chain's CDR3 is CASSLYRGATNEKLFF. As DNA, the CDR3 is TGTGCCAGCAGTCTTTACCGGGGTGCAACTAATGAAAAACTGTTTTTT.

The V gene is TRBV6-5, the J gene TRBJ2-1; 8 bases are shared with TRBD1. The germline gives CDR1 MNHEY, CDR2 SVGAGI. This CDR3 is 15 amino acids long. Trimming took 5 bases from V and 7 from J; bases not matched to a gene: 10. This CDR3 is CASSKDRVSPNEQFF. The CDR3, as DNA: TGTGCCAGCAGTAAGGACAGGGTATCCCCTAATGAGCAGTTCTTC.

The V and J genes are TRBV4-3 and TRBJ1-5; D uncertain. CDR1 LGHNA and CDR2 YSLEER come from the germline V gene. This CDR3 has 14 residues. V was pared by 0 bases and J by 1 base, with 4 bases between. The CDR3 nucleotides are TGCGCCAGCAGCCAAGATCTCAGCAATCAGCCCCAGCATTTT. Its protein is CASSQDLSNQPQHF.

V usage is TRBV10-3 and J usage is TRBJ1-3; possible D gene TRBD1, 6 bases. The CDR3 extends over 15 amino acids. CDR1 ENHRY and CDR2 SYGVKD come from the germline V gene. Trimming removed 0 bases at V and 1 base at J, with 7 bases between. The CDR3 region is CAISESQGSGNTIYF. DNA of the CDR3: TGTGCCATCAGTGAGTCGCAGGGGTCTGGAAACACCATATATTTT.